Presented here are 13 T cell receptor beta chains from one specimen sequenced in a study of T cells in Graves' hyperthyroidism and ophthalmopathy. Amplification targeted TCR beta CDR3 regions from RNA transcripts. First-round RT-PCR of the TCR CDR3 relied on the HTBI primer set. TCRdb analysed the multiplex PCR reads with MiXCR anew, one entry per CDR3 protein. Altogether about 350,000 distinct CDR3 sequences are present, roughly 13% being singletons, with the ten largest covering roughly 35%. The sample consisted of blood. The receptors shown here come from a woman between 40 and 55 years old with Graves' ophthalmopathy.

This clonotype occurred a few times. The chain carries TRBV18 and TRBJ1-1; weak D call: TRBD1 (5 bases). This CDR3 has 16 residues. Trimming took 6 bases from V and 1 from J, leaving 18 bases between them. Germline loops: CDR1 KGHSH, CDR2 LQKENI. CDR3 sequence (DNA): TGTGCCAGCTCGTCCCTTCCTTGGGGACCGAACACTGAAGCTTTCTTT. As protein: CASSSLPWGPNTEAFF.

This clonotype was seen at least ten times. The chain employs TRBV7-2 and TRBJ2-1; TRBD2 matches at 9 bases. CDR1 SGHTA and CDR2 FQGNSA come from the germline V gene. V shed 1 base and J 7 bases; nucleotides not matched to a gene: 8. This CDR3 has 16 amino acids. DNA for the CDR3: TGTGCCAGCAGCTTAGGTGGCGGGGGGGCTGGGAATGAGCAGTTCTTC. Its translation is CASSLGGGGAGNEQFF.

This clonotype was observed many times. The chain employs TRBV12-5 and TRBJ2-1, with D hard to call. In germline, CDR1 is LGHNT, CDR2 FRNRAP. V was clipped by 3 bases and J by 5 bases, with 11 bases between them. This CDR3 is built from 14 residues. The CDR3, as DNA: TGTGCTAGTGGTTTCGGGTTGTCCCACAATGAGCAGTTCTTC. It codes for CASGFGLSHNEQFF.

There are many counts of this clonotype. The chain couples TRBV7-8 to TRBJ1-2, with TRBD1 identical over 8 bases. The germline CDR1 and CDR2 sequences are SGHVS and FQNEAQ. CDR3 length equals 20 residues. Trimming took 1 base from V and 1 from J; bases not matched to a gene: 17. The CDR3 protein is CASSLVDRETGALINYGYTF. For the CDR3, the DNA is TGTGCCAGCAGCTTAGTTGATAGGGAGACAGGGGCCCTGATTAACTATGGCTACACCTTC.

In its sample, this clonotype was seen many times. The chain carries TRBV28 and TRBJ2-2, with D possibly matching TRBD2 (6 bases). The CDR3 has 12 residues. V was pared by 8 bases and J by 7 bases, with 11 bases between. Per germline, CDR1 MDHEN and CDR2 SYDVKM. CDR3 region: CASGGSDGELFF. CDR3 bases: TGTGCCAGCGGGGGGAGTGACGGGGAGCTGTTTTTT.

This rearrangement joins TRBV20-1 to TRBJ2-1, with D perhaps assigned TRBD1 or TRBD2 (5 bases each). The CDR3 covers 15 residues. V lost 4 bases to trimming and J lost 10 bases, with 23 bases between them. Germline V lookup: CDR1 DFQATT, CDR2 SNEGSKA (reference sequence). The CDR3 loop reads CSAIRPGISGTEQFF. The CDR3, as DNA: TGCAGTGCTATCCGTCCCGGGATTAGTGGGACCGAGCAGTTCTTC.

Many counts were recorded for this clonotype. The CDR3 reads CASSPGLASYNEQFF. The CDR3 region has the DNA TGTGCCAGCAGCCCTGGACTAGCCTCGTACAATGAGCAGTTCTTC. The chain joins TRBV3-1 to TRBJ2-1, with 8 bases aligning to TRBD2. The CDR3 is made up of 15 amino acids. CDR1 and CDR2 (germline): LGHDT, YNNKEL (reference sequence). V shed 4 bases and J 4 bases; nucleotides not matched to a gene: 6.

In this sample, this clonotype turned up many times. V gene TRBV11-2 combines with J gene TRBJ1-1; no definite D call. Trimming took off 7 bases at V and 4 bases at J, with 7 bases between the two ends. This CDR3 contains 11 residues. CDR1 and CDR2 from the germline V gene are SGHAT and FQNNGV. CDR3 amino acids: CASKVGTEAFF. The CDR3 DNA sequence: TGTGCCAGCAAGGTTGGCACTGAAGCTTTCTTT.

This clonotype was seen ten or more times. The chain recombines TRBV7-8 with TRBJ2-7; D might be TRBD2 (5 bases). Trimming pared 2 bases from V and 3 bases from J, leaving 8 bases between. The CDR3 runs to 13 residues. Germline V gives CDR1 SGHVS, CDR2 FQNEAQ. CDR3 amino acids: CASSLRRGYEQYF. The CDR3 DNA reads TGTGCCAGCAGCTTAAGACGGGGCTACGAGCAGTACTTC.

The chain recombines TRBV2 with TRBJ1-1; D is possibly TRBD1 (6 bases). This CDR3 is 13 amino acids long. The germline gives CDR1 SNHLY, CDR2 FYNNEI. The V end lost 8 bases, the J end lost 2 bases, and 12 bases lay between the germline ends. CDR3 sequence (DNA): TGTGCCAGCGTCGAGACAGGTAACACTGAAGCTTTCTTT. Translation gives CASVETGNTEAFF.

The table lists this clonotype with many counts. The gene calls are TRBV27 and TRBJ2-3; no clear D. The germline V gene has CDR1 MNHEY and CDR2 SMNVEV (reference sequence). This CDR3 comprises 15 residues. Trimming shortened V by 3 bases and J by 1 base, and 11 bases separated the two germline ends. CDR3 DNA sequence: TGTGCCAGCAGTTTCGATGTGGAAGGCACAGATACGCAGTATTTT. Translation gives CASSFDVEGTDTQYF.

V is TRBV20-1 and J is TRBJ2-5, with D uncertain. This CDR3 contains 12 residues. CDR1 and CDR2 from the germline V gene are DFQATT and SNEGSKA (reference sequence). The V and J ends lost 3 bases and 7 bases respectively, with 12 bases between them. The CDR3 loop is CSASEPSGTQYF. Here the CDR3 DNA reads TGCAGTGCTAGTGAACCTTCGGGGACCCAGTACTTC.

The gene calls are TRBV4-1 and TRBJ2-1; D call uncertain. Germline V lookup: CDR1 MGHRA, CDR2 YSYEKL. The CDR3 runs 13 residues. V was shortened by 2 bases and J by 7 bases, with 9 bases between the two germline ends. The CDR3 DNA reads TGCGCCAGCAGCCAATCCTCAGGAAATGAGCAGTTCTTC. Amino acid sequence: CASSQSSGNEQFF.